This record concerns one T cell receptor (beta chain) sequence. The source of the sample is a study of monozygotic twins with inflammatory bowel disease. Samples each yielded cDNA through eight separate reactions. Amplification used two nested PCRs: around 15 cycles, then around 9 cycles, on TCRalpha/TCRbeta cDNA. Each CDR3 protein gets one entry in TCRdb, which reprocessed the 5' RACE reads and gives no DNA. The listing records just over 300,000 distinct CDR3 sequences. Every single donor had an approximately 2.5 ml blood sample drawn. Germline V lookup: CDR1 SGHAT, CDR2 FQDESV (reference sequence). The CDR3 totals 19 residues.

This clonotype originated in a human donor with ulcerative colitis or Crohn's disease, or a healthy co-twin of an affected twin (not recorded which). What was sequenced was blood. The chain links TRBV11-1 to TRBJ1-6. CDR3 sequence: CASSLTAIVRSSYNSPLHF. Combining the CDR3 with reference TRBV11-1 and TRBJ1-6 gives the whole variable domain EAEVAQSPRYKITEKSQAVAFWCDPISGHATLYWYRQILGQGPELLVQFQDESVVDDSQLPKDRFSAERLKGVDSTLKIQPAELGDSAMYLCASSLTAIVRSSYNSPLHFGNGTRLTVT.